The 31 T cell receptor beta chains in this list originate from one sample, sequenced in a study of cytomegalovirus exposure and HLA in healthy donors. The PCR was carried out with 60 Vbeta primers and 13 Jbeta primers. The table came from immunoSEQ multiplex PCR; TCRdb's copy has only in-frame clones and leaves some out. Of 150,000 or so clones listed, almost 80% are singletons. What was sequenced was PBMCs. The receptors originated from a woman aged 40 to 50 in good health and CMV-seropositive.

V gene TRBV9 combines with J gene TRBJ2-7; 9 nucleotides match TRBD2. Germline CDR1 and CDR2: SGDLS and YYNGEE. The junction had 8 bases not matched to a gene; V was cut back by 1 base and J by 6 bases. The CDR3 runs 15 residues. The CDR3 DNA reads TGTGCCAGCAGCGTAAGCGGGGGGCCGGCCTCCGAGCAGTACTTC. It translates to CASSVSGGPASEQYF.

J is TRBJ2-5 and V is TRBV5-1; the match to TRBD1 covers 9 bases. This CDR3 contains 16 residues. The junction had 7 bases not matched to a gene; V was cut back by 0 bases and J by 4 bases. Germline V gene sequence: CDR1 SGHRS, CDR2 YFSETQ. The CDR3 spells CASSLAGTGRRETQYF. The CDR3 DNA is TGCGCCAGCAGCTTGGCCGGGACAGGGAGGAGAGAGACCCAGTACTTC.

J is TRBJ2-2 and V is TRBV4-2; 8 bases line up with TRBD1. Trimming at V came to 8 bases and at J to 3 bases, leaving 5 bases not matched to a gene. The CDR3 extends over 14 amino acids. CDR1 is LGHNA, CDR2 YNFKEQ, per germline. CDR3 sequence (DNA): TGTGCCAGCCTGCAGGACAGGGACACCGGGGAGCTGTTTTTT. Its protein is CASLQDRDTGELFF.

There are a few counts of this clone. This chain joins TRBV6-1 and TRBJ1-1, with D possibly being TRBD1 (6 bases). Germline V lookup: CDR1 MNHNS, CDR2 SASEGT. Trimming removed 5 bases at V and 6 bases at J, with 13 bases between. This CDR3 region has 13 residues. The CDR3 region has the DNA TGTGCCAGCAGTTGGCAGGGGAGTGCTGAAGCTTTCTTT. Amino acids: CASSWQGSAEAFF.

This clone appeared once. This chain's CDR3 is CASSQDDQRGGQNIQYF. The CDR3 coding sequence is TGTGCCAGCAGCCAAGATGACCAGCGGGGGGGTCAAAACATTCAGTACTTC. The V call is TRBV4-2, the J call TRBJ2-4; 10 bases match TRBD2. V lost 0 bases, J lost 5 bases, and 7 bases stayed unmatched. Germline lookup yields CDR1 LGHNA and CDR2 YNFKEQ. CDR3 length equals 17 residues.

The gene calls are TRBV9 and TRBJ2-3; 12 positions agree with TRBD2. The V gene end was trimmed by 4 bases and the J gene end by 0 bases; junction bases not matched to a gene: 3. Germline assignment: CDR1 SGDLS and CDR2 YYNGEE. This CDR3 contains 16 residues. The CDR3 spells CASSSLAGGSTDTQYF. The CDR3 DNA is TGTGCCAGCAGCTCCCTAGCGGGGGGGAGCACAGATACGCAGTATTTT.

This clone was observed once. The chain carries TRBV2 and TRBJ2-2; 11 bases fit TRBD2. The CDR3 is 14 residues long. Germline V gene data show CDR1 as SNHLY and CDR2 as FYNNEI. Unmatched junction bases numbered 4, after V lost 7 bases and J lost 6 bases. CDR3 sequence reads: CASKASGGPGELFF. CDR3 nucleotides: TGTGCCAGCAAGGCTAGCGGGGGGCCCGGGGAGCTGTTTTTT.

The J gene is TRBJ1-5, the V gene TRBV9; D not resolved. The germline V and J ends were trimmed by 1 base and 4 bases, with 6 bases remaining between them. Germline V lookup: CDR1 SGDLS, CDR2 YYNGEE. This CDR3 has 13 amino acids. CDR3 amino acids: CASSVPSNQPQHF. CDR3 bases: TGTGCCAGCAGCGTACCTTCTAATCAGCCCCAGCATTTT.

The chain couples TRBV9 to TRBJ2-1; possibly TRBD2 for D (6 bases). Trimming took 5 bases from V and 2 from J, leaving 11 bases between them. Germline V CDR1 and CDR2: SGDLS, YYNGEE. There are 14 residues in the CDR3. The CDR3 coding sequence is TGTGCCAGCAGTGGCGGCGGGACCTACAATGAGCAGTTCTTC. Protein: CASSGGGTYNEQFF.

The gene calls are TRBV23-1 and TRBJ2-2; possibly TRBD2 for D (5 bases). TRBV23-1 is flagged as an ORF with uncertain function. Trimming stripped 8 bases from V and 2 bases from J, with 18 bases between. This CDR3 region has 16 residues. This chain's CDR3 is CASPSFEGPNTGELFF. The CDR3 DNA reads TGCGCCAGCCCCTCTTTTGAGGGCCCTAACACCGGGGAGCTGTTTTTT.

The chain links TRBV9 to TRBJ2-1; weak D call: TRBD2 (7 bases). CDR1 is SGDLS and CDR2 is YYNGEE in the germline V gene. The CDR3 contains 16 residues. V was cut by 0 bases and J by 6 bases, with 16 bases left in between. The chain's CDR3 is CASSVGGGGLPNEQFF. Here the CDR3 DNA reads TGTGCCAGCAGCGTAGGGGGCGGGGGCCTTCCCAATGAGCAGTTCTTC.

This chain joins TRBV10-3 and TRBJ1-6, with 7 nucleotides matching TRBD1. The CDR3 spans 15 residues. The trim removed 0 bases at V and 12 bases at J, leaving 8 bases unmatched. CDR1 and CDR2 (germline): ENHRY, SYGVKD. The CDR3 DNA reads TGTGCCATCAGTGAGTCGAAAGGGGGCATGGAACCCCTCCACTTT. It yields the protein CAISESKGGMEPLHF.

V and J are TRBV27 and TRBJ1-1, with D tentatively TRBD1 (5 bases). The germline V gene encodes CDR1 MNHEY and CDR2 SMNVEV (reference sequence). There are 13 residues in the CDR3. Trimming took 2 bases from V and 10 from J, leaving 14 bases between them. The CDR3 DNA follows: TGTGCCAGCAGTTTAAGGGGAGGTCACGGAGCTTTCTTT. Encoded protein: CASSLRGGHGAFF.

The chain has TRBV7-3 and TRBJ1-2; D is unclear. The V gene lost 1 base and the J gene lost 8 bases, with 11 bases spanning the gap. Germline CDR1 reads SGHTA; CDR2 reads FQGTGA. The CDR3 is 13 amino acids. CDR3 bases: TGTGCCAGCAGCTTAAGCCCCGGGGAGGGCTACACCTTC. Amino acid sequence: CASSLSPGEGYTF.

This chain joins TRBV6-4 and TRBJ2-1; D might be TRBD2 (6 bases). Trimming pared 5 bases from V and 3 bases from J, leaving 14 bases between. Germline values: CDR1 MRHNA, CDR2 SNTAGT. The CDR3 contains 15 residues. For the CDR3, the DNA is TGTGCCAGCAGTAACAGTGGAGCGGGCTACAATGAGCAGTTCTTC. Protein: CASSNSGAGYNEQFF.

The chain has TRBV5-6 and TRBJ2-5; 7 bases map to TRBD1. This CDR3 region has 14 residues. Germline V gives CDR1 SGHDT, CDR2 YYEEEE. V lost 4 bases to trimming and J lost 4 bases; unmatched junction nucleotides: 7. Here the CDR3 DNA reads TGTGCCAGCAGCCATCGGACAGGTTCAGAGACCCAGTACTTC. This sequence encodes CASSHRTGSETQYF.

With regard to this clone: Different DNA sequences within this sample yield the same CDR3. In nucleotides, the CDR3 is TGTGCCAGCAGCTTGGACAGGGGAAACACCATATATTTT. It yields the protein CASSLDRGNTIYF. The rearrangement uses TRBV11-2 and TRBJ1-3; 7 nucleotides align to TRBD1. CDR1 SGHAT and CDR2 FQNNGV come from the germline V gene. This CDR3 contains 13 residues. V was pared by 3 bases and J by 4 bases, with 0 bases of the junction left unmatched.

This chain connects TRBV6-1 to TRBJ1-6; D is undetermined. The V end was cut by 6 bases, the J end by 0 bases, with 9 bases between. The CDR3 is 15 amino acids. Germline V gene lookup returns CDR1 MNHNS and CDR2 SASEGT. As DNA, the CDR3 is TGTGCCAGCAGCCTGTCTAGCTCCTATAATTCACCCCTCCACTTT. This sequence encodes CASSLSSSYNSPLHF.

The rearrangement joins TRBV27 to TRBJ2-7, with 7 bases aligning to TRBD1. CDR1 and CDR2 from the germline V gene are MNHEY and SMNVEV (reference sequence). Germline trimming cut 4 bases from V and 6 bases from J; bases unmatched to any gene: 12. CDR3 length equals 15 residues. The CDR3 sequence: CASSYGTASRREQYF. The CDR3 DNA is TGTGCCAGCAGTTATGGGACAGCCTCGAGGCGCGAGCAGTACTTC.

This rearrangement joins TRBV5-1 to TRBJ2-5; TRBD2 agrees at 10 bases. The DNA matches TRBJ2-7 better at its end, which makes the J call doubtful. Germline V gene data show CDR1 as SGHRS and CDR2 as YFSETQ. The CDR3 totals 16 residues. CDR3 sequence (DNA): TGCGCCAGCAGCTTGGGATCTAGCGGGGGCATCTACGAGCAGTACTTC. Its protein product is CASSLGSSGGIYEQYF.

J is TRBJ2-3 and V is TRBV2, with D possibly TRBD2 on 5 matching bases. V was cut by 3 bases and J by 2 bases, with 12 bases left in between. Germline CDR1 reads SNHLY; CDR2 reads FYNNEI. The CDR3 totals 15 residues. The CDR3 region has the DNA TGTGCCAGCAGTGAGCGAGGGCCCAACACAGATACGCAGTATTTT. It specifies CASSERGPNTDTQYF.

The V and J genes are TRBV7-9 and TRBJ1-4; 7 bases agree with TRBD1. After removal of 10 bases from V and 8 bases from J, the junction contained 16 bases not matched to a gene. Germline CDR1 SEHNR, CDR2 FQNEAQ (reference sequence). The CDR3 length is 15 residues. DNA for the CDR3: TGTGCCACCGGGGCCCAGGGGGTGTACGGGGAAAAACTGTTTTTT. Its protein product is CATGAQGVYGEKLFF.

This chain links TRBV11-2 with TRBJ1-2, with D possibly TRBD1 on 5 matching bases. Between the trimmed V and J ends, which lost 3 bases and 6 bases, there was a span of 14 bases. The CDR3 consists of 14 residues. Per the germline V gene, CDR1 is SGHAT and CDR2 is FQNNGV. DNA for the CDR3: TGTGCCAGCAGCTTTGGAGGGATCAGGGATGGCTACACCTTC. It specifies CASSFGGIRDGYTF.

The chain employs TRBV2 and TRBJ2-7; 7 nucleotides match TRBD2. Germline CDR1 is SNHLY and CDR2 is FYNNEI. CDR3 length equals 13 residues. Germline trimming cut 1 base from V and 7 bases from J; bases unmatched to any gene: 4. As DNA, the CDR3 is TGTGCCAGCAGTGAAGATCGGGGAGGGGAGCAGTACTTC. Its protein is CASSEDRGGEQYF.

The chain has TRBV29-1 and TRBJ2-5; 7 nucleotides match TRBD2. The J call may not be correct, given that the DNA end is closer to TRBJ2-7. Germline-derived CDR1 and CDR2 are SQVTM and ANQGSEA. The CDR3 covers 14 residues. CDR3 bases: TGCAGCGCCCGACGAGGGGCTAGCGGATACGAGCAGTACTTC. Translated: CSARRGASGYEQYF.

The CDR3 is CATSSDRGVQETQYF. The CDR3 nucleotides read TGCGCCACCTCTTCGGACAGGGGAGTCCAAGAGACCCAGTACTTC. The J gene is TRBJ2-5, the V gene TRBV10-1; the match to TRBD1 covers 9 bases. Germline CDR1 WNHNN, CDR2 SYGVQD (reference sequence). V gave up 10 bases and J gave up 1 base; unmatched junction bases: 10. The CDR3 spans 15 residues.

The rearrangement uses TRBV5-1 and TRBJ2-2, with TRBD1 as a possible D gene (6 bases). The V gene's germline CDR1 is SGHRS and CDR2 YFSETQ. The CDR3 is made up of 16 amino acids. V was trimmed by 4 bases and J by 0 bases, leaving 13 bases between them. DNA for the CDR3: TGCGCCAGCAGCCCCGCCAGGGGTACGAACACCGGGGAGCTGTTTTTT. It is translated as CASSPARGTNTGELFF.

V is TRBV15 and J is TRBJ2-7; 7 nucleotides agree with TRBD1. CDR1 and CDR2 from the germline V gene are LNHNV and YYDKDF (reference sequence). V was clipped by 6 bases and J by 3 bases; unmatched bases: 8. The CDR3 length is 14 residues. Here the CDR3 reads CATSRPTGLYEQYF. The CDR3 region has the DNA TGTGCCACCAGTAGACCGACAGGGCTCTACGAGCAGTACTTC.

The chain recombines TRBV6-6 with TRBJ1-5, with a possible D match to TRBD1 (5 bases). Germline V CDR1 and CDR2: MNHNY, SVGAGI (reference sequence). V lost 2 bases, J lost 2 bases, and 13 bases lay in between. The CDR3 contains 16 residues. The CDR3 here is CASSYTAAGGNQPQHF. CDR3 bases: TGTGCCAGCAGTTACACCGCCGCGGGGGGCAATCAGCCCCAGCATTTT.

The chain carries TRBV9 and TRBJ2-2; D remains unclear. Germline V lookup: CDR1 SGDLS, CDR2 YYNGEE. V lost 3 bases, J lost 6 bases, and 9 bases lay in between. The CDR3 contains 13 residues. The DNA of the CDR3 is TGTGCCAGCAGCGGAATTAGCCCCGGGGAGCTGTTTTTT. It encodes CASSGISPGELFF.

The J gene is TRBJ1-2, the V gene TRBV11-2; D not certain. Germline V gene data show CDR1 as SGHAT and CDR2 as FQNNGV. The V and J ends lost 0 bases and 3 bases respectively, with 8 bases between them. CDR3 length: 14 amino acids. The CDR3 DNA is TGTGCCAGCAGCTTAGATAGCCGCTACTATGGCTACACCTTC. This gives the protein CASSLDSRYYGYTF.